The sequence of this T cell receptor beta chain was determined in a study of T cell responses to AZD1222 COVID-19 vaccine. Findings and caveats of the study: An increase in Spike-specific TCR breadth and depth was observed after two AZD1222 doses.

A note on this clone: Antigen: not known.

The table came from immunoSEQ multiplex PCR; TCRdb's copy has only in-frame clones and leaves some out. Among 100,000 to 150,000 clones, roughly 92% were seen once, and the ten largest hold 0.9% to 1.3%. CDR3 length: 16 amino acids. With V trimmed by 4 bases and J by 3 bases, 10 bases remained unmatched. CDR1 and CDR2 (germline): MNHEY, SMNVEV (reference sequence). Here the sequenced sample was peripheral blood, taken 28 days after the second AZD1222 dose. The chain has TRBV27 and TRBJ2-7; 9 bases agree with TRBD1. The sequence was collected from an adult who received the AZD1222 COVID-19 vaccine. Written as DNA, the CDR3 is TGTGCCAGCAGTTACCAGACAGGGGGACCACTCTACGAGCAGTACTTC. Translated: CASSYQTGGPLYEQYF.